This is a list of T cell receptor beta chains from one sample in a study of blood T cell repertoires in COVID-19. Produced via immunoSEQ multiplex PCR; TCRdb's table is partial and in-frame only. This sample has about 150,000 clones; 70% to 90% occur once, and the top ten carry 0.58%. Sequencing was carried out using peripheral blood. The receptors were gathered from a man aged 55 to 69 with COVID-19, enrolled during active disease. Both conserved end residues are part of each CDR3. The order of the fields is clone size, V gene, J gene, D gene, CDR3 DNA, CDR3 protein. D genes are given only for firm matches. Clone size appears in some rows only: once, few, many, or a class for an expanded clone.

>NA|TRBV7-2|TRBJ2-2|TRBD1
TGTGCCAGCAGTACCCAGGGGGAGAACACCGGGGAGCTGTTTTTT
CASSTQGENTGELFF
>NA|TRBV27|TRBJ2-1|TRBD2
TGTGCCAGCAGTTTATTTACCGGGACTAGCGGTGGCGATGAGCAGTTCTTC
CASSLFTGTSGGDEQFF
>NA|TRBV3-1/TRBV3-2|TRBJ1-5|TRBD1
TGTGCCAGCAGCCAGGGGGACAGGGGGCTTGATCAGCCCCAGCATTTT
CASSQGDRGLDQPQHF
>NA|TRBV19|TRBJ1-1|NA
TGTGCCAGCTGGACAGACTATAACACTGAAGCTTTCTTT
CASWTDYNTEAFF
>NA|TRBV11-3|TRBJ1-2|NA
TGTGCCAGCTCCCCAGGGGTGGACTATGGCTACACCTTC
CASSPGVDYGYTF
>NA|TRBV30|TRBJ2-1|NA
TGTGCCTGGAGTCCGGACAGCAGCTCCTACAATGAGCAGTTCTTC
CAWSPDSSSYNEQFF
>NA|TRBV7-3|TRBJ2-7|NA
TGTGCCAGCAGCCAGGGGTCTTTTCAGTACTTC
CASSQGSFQYF
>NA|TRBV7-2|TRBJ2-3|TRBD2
TGTGCCAGCAGCTTAGAGACGGGAGGGAGGGCAGATACGCAGTATTTT
CASSLETGGRADTQYF
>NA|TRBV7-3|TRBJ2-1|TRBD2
TGTGCCAGCAGCTCCCAACCGGGACTAGCCGGGGTGGGCAATGAGCAGTTCTTC
CASSSQPGLAGVGNEQFF
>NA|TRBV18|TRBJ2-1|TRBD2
TGTGCCAGCTCATCAGCGGGAGGGGAGTTCTTC
CASSSAGGEFF
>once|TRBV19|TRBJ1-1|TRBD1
TGTGCCAGTAGTAGACAGGGGGCGGGCACTGAAGCTTTCTTT
CASSRQGAGTEAFF
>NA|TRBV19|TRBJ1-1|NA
TGTGCCAGTAGTGAACAGGGCCTGAACACTGAAGCTTTCTTT
CASSEQGLNTEAFF
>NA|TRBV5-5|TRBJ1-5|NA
TGTGCCAGCAGCCGTAATAGCGGGATTGTTCAGCCCCAGCATTTT
CASSRNSGIVQPQHF
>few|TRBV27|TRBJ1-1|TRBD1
TGTGCCAGCACCCTGGGACAGGGAAGCTTTGAAGCTTTCTTT
CASTLGQGSFEAFF
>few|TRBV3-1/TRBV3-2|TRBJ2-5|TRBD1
TGTGCCAGCTACCCGGCCCGGAAGGACAGGGGGATAAGAAAGACCCAGTACTTC
CASYPARKDRGIRKTQYF
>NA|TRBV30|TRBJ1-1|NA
TGTGCCTGGATAGGACTGCACACTGAAGCTTTCTTT
CAWIGLHTEAFF
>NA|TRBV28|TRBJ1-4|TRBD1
TGTGCCAGCAGTACAGGGGGCAAGGGCCTTAATGAAAAACTGTTTTTT
CASSTGGKGLNEKLFF
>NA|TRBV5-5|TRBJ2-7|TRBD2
TGTGCCAGCAGCAGGCAAACGGGGGGTACTTACGAGCAGTACTTC
CASSRQTGGTYEQYF
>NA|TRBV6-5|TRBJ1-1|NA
TGTGCCAGCAGTTTCGGACAAAACACTGAAGCTTTCTTT
CASSFGQNTEAFF
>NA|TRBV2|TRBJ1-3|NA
TGTGCCAGCAGTTTTGTGGTGAACAGTCCGGCGGGAAACACCATATATTTT
CASSFVVNSPAGNTIYF
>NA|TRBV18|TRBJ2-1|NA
TGTGCCAGCTCACCCCCGGTTAGCTCCTACAATGAGCAGTTCTTC
CASSPPVSSYNEQFF
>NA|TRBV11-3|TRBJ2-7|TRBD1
TGTGCCAGCAGCACCGGGACAGGTCCCTACGAGCAGTACTTC
CASSTGTGPYEQYF
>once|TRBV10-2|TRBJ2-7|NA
TGCGCCAGCAGAGCTCAGGGCTACGAGCAGTACTTC
CASRAQGYEQYF
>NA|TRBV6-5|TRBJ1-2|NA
TGTGCCAGCAGTCCGAGGACACCGGCTAACTATGGCTACACCTTC
CASSPRTPANYGYTF
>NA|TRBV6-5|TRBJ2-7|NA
TGTGCCATTGCACTTCCACCGAAATACGAGCAGTACTTC
CAIALPPKYEQYF
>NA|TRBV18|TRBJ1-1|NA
TGTGCCAGCTCGCGGAACGGGTTTACGAACACTGAAGCTTTCTTT
CASSRNGFTNTEAFF
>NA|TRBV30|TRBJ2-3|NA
TGTGCCTGGAGTGTAACTTCTAGTACGCAGTATTTT
CAWSVTSSTQYF
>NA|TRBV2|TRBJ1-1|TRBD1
TGTGCCAGCAGTCTGACAGGGGTAGGGAACACTGAAGCTTTCTTT
CASSLTGVGNTEAFF
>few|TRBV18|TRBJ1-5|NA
TGTGCCAGCTCACCCGACGGAGATCAGCCCCAGCATTTT
CASSPDGDQPQHF
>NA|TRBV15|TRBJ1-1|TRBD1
TGTGCCACCAGCAGAGGGGGACAGGGGGCTGCTGAAGCTTTCTTT
CATSRGGQGAAEAFF
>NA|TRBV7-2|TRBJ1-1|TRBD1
TGTGCCAGCAGCCCAACAGGGGGAAGGAACACTGAAGCTTTCTTT
CASSPTGGRNTEAFF
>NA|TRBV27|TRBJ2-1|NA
TGTGCCAGCAGTGGCCTAGAGCTCGGGGGGCATGAGCAGTTCTTC
CASSGLELGGHEQFF
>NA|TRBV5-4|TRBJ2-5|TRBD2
TGTGCCAGCAGCTTAGGGGCTAGCGGGGGTGGGGAGACCCAGTACTTC
CASSLGASGGGETQYF
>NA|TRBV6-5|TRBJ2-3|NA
TGTGCCTCCTCGCGGGCCTCCGATACGCAGTATTTT
CASSRASDTQYF
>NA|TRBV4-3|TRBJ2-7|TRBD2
TGCGCCAGCAGCCAAGAGGGGGTTTCTAGCGGGAGGCATAGCTCCTACGAGCAGTACTTC
CASSQEGVSSGRHSSYEQYF
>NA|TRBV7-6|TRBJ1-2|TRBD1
TGTGCCAGCAGCTTAGAGGGACAGGGGAGCTATGGCTACACCTTC
CASSLEGQGSYGYTF
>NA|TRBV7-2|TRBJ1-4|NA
TGTGCCAGCGCCGGTGGCAGGGGCGATGAAAAACTGTTTTTT
CASAGGRGDEKLFF
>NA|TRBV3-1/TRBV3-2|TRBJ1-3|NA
TGTGCCAGCAGCTTACGGACGGATGGACAAAACACCATATATTTT
CASSLRTDGQNTIYF
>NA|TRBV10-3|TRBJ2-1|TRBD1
TGTGCCATCAGATCGACAGGGGGCCCCTCGAGCTCCTACAATGAGCAGTTCTTC
CAIRSTGGPSSSYNEQFF
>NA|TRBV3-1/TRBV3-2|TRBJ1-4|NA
TGTGCCAGCAGCTCATCGCCGAGACAGGCAACTAATGAAAAACTGTTTTTT
CASSSSPRQATNEKLFF
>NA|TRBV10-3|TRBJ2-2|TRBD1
TGTGCCATCAGTGAGCCATTTGGACAGGGGGCAAGGGACACCGGGGAGCTGTTTTTT
CAISEPFGQGARDTGELFF